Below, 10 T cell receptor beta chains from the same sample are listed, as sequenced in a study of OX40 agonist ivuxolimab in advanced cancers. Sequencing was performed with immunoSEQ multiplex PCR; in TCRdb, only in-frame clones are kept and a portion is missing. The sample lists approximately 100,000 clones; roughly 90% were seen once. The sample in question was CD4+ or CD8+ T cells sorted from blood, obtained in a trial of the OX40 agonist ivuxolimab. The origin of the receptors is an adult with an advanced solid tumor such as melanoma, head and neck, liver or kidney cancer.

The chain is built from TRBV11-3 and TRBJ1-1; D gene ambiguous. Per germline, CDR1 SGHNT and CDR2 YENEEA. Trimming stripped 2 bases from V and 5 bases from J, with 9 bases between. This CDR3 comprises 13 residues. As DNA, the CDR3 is TGTGCCAGCAGCTTAAGTCTAAATACTGAAGCTTTCTTT. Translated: CASSLSLNTEAFF.

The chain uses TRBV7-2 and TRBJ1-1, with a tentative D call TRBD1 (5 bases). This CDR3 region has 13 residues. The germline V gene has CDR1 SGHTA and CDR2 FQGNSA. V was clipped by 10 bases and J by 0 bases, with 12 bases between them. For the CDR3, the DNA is TGTGCCACCTCCGGACAAATGAACACTGAAGCTTTCTTT. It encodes CATSGQMNTEAFF.

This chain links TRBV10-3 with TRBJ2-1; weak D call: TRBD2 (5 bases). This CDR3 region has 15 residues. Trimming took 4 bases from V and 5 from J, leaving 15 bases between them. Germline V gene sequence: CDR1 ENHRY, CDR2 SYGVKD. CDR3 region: CAISGSRAANNEQFF. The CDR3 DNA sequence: TGTGCCATCAGTGGGTCGAGAGCGGCAAACAATGAGCAGTTCTTC.

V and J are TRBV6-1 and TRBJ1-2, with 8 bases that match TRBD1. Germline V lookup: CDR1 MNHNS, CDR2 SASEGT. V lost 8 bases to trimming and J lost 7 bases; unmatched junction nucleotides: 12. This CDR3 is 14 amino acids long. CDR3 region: CASSSGQGTGGYTF. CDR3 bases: TGTGCCAGCTCTTCAGGACAGGGAACGGGTGGCTACACCTTC.

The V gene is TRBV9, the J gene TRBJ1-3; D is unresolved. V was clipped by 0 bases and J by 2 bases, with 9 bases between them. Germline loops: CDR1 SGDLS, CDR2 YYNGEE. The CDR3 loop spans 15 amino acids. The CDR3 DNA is TGTGCCAGCAGCGTAGGGTCGAGTACTGGAAACACCATATATTTT. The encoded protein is CASSVGSSTGNTIYF.

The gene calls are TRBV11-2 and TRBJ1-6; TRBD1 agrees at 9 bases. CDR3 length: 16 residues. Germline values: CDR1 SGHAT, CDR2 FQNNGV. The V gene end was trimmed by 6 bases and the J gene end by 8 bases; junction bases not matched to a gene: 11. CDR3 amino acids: CASRFAGTGRDSPLHF. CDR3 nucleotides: TGTGCCAGCAGATTTGCGGGGACAGGGAGAGATTCACCCCTCCACTTT.

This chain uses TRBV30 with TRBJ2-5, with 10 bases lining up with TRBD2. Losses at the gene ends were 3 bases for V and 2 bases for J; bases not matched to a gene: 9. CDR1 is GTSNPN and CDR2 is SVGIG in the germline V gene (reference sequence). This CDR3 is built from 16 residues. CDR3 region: CAWRSGGALGQETQYF. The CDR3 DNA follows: TGTGCCTGGAGAAGCGGGGGGGCCCTGGGTCAAGAGACCCAGTACTTC.

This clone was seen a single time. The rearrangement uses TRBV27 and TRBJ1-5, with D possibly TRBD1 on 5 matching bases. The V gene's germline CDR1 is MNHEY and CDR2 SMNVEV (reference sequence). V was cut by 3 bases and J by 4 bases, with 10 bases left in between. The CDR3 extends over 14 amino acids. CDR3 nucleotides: TGTGCCAGCAGTTTGAAACAGGCTAATCAGCCCCAGCATTTT. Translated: CASSLKQANQPQHF.

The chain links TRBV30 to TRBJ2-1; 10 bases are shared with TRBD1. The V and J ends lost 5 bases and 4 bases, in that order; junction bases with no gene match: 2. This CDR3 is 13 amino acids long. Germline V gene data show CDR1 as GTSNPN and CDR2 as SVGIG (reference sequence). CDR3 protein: CAWRDRGYNEQFF. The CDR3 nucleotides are TGTGCCTGGCGGGACAGGGGTTACAATGAGCAGTTCTTC.

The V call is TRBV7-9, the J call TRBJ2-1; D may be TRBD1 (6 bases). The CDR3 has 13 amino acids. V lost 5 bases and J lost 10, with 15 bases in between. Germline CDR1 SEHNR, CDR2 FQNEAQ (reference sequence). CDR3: CASSPTRDTEQFF. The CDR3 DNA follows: TGTGCCAGCAGCCCCACCCGGGACACGGAGCAGTTCTTC.